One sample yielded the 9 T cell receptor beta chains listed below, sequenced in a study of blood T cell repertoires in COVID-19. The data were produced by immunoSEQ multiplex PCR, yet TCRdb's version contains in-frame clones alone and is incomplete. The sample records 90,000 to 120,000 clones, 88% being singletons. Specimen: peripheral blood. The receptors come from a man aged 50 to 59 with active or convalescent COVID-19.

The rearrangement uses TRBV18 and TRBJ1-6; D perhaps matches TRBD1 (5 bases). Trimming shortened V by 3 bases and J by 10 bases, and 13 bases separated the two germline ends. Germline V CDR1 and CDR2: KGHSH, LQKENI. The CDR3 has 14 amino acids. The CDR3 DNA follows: TGTGCCAGCTCACCCAGAGGGGAGGAATCACCCCTCCACTTT. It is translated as CASSPRGEESPLHF.

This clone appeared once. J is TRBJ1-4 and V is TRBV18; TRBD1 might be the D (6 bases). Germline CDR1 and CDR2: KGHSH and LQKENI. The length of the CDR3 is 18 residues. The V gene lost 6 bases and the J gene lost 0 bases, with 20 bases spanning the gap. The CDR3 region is CASSPPGQTIATNEKLFF. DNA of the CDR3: TGTGCCAGCTCCCCCCCCGGACAGACAATTGCAACTAATGAAAAACTGTTTTTT. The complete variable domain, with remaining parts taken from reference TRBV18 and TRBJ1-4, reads NAGVMQNPRHLVRRRGQEARLRCSPMKGHSHVYWYRQLPEEGLKFMVYLQKENIIDESGMPKERFSAEFPKEGPSILRIQQVVRGDSAAYFCASSPPGQTIATNEKLFFGSGTQLSVL.

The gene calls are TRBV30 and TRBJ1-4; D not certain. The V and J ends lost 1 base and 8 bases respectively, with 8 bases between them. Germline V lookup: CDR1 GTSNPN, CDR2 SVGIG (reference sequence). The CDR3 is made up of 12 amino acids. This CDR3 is CAWSGGAEKLFF. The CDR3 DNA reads TGTGCCTGGAGTGGGGGAGCCGAAAAACTGTTTTTT. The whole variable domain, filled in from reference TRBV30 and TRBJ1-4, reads SQTIHQWPATLVQPVGSPLSLECTVEGTSNPNLYWYRQAAGRGLQLLFYSVGIGQISSEVPQNLSASRPQDRQFILSSKKLLLSDSGFYLCAWSGGAEKLFFGSGTQLSVL.

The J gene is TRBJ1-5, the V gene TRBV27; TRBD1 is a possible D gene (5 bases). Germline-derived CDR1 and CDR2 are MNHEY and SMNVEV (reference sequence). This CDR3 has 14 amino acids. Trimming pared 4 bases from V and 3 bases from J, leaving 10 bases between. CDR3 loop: CASSSGHYNQPQHF. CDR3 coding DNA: TGTGCCAGCAGTTCTGGACACTACAATCAGCCCCAGCATTTT.

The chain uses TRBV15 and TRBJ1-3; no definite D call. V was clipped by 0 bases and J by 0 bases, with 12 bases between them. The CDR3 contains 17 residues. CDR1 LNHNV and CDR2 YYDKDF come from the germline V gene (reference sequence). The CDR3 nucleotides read TGTGCCACCAGCAGAGAATCCGGGGTCCGCTCTGGAAACACCATATATTTT. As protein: CATSRESGVRSGNTIYF.

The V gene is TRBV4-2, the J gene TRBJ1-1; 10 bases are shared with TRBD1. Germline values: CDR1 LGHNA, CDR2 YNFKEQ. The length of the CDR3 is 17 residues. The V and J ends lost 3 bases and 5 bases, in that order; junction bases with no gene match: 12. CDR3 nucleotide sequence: TGTGCCAGCAGCCAGGCATCTCATGGGACAGGGGTAACTGAAGCTTTCTTT. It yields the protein CASSQASHGTGVTEAFF.

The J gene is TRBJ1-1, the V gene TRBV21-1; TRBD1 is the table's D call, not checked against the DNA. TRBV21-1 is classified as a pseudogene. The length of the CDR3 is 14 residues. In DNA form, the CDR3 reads TGTGCCAGCAGCAAATTTAGGGGGAGCACTGAAGCTTTCTTT. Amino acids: CASSKFRGSTEAFF.

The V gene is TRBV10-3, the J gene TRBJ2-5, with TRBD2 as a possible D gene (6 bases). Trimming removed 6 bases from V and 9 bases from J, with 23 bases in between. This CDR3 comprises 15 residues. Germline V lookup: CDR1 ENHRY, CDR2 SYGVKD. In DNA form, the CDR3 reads TGTGCCATCAGCGAATCGGGGAGGCCTTCTGGGGCCCAGTACTTC. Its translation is CAISESGRPSGAQYF.

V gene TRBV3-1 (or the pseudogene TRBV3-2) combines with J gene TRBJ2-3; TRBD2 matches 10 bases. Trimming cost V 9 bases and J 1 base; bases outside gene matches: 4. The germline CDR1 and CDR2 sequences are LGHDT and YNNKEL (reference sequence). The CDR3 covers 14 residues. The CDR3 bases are TGTGCCAGTGCCGGGACTAGCGGCACAGATACGCAGTATTTT. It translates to CASAGTSGTDTQYF.